This entry lists 8 T cell receptor beta chains sequenced from one sample in a study of blood T cell repertoires in COVID-19. Data came from immunoSEQ multiplex PCR; TCRdb stores just in-frame clones and leaves some out. The sample shows approximately 440,000 clones, about 85% of them seen only once. The sample comprised PBMCs or T cells enriched from blood (not recorded which). All receptors derive from a woman under 30 who had recovered from COVID-19.

V usage is TRBV3-1 (or the pseudogene TRBV3-2) and J usage is TRBJ2-5; 7 positions agree with TRBD1. Germline-derived CDR1 and CDR2 are LGHDT and YNNKEL (reference sequence). Trimming at V came to 1 base and at J to 2 bases, leaving 10 bases not matched to a gene. This CDR3 is built from 17 residues. The CDR3 DNA reads TGTGCCAGCAGCCAAGGGGTGAAGGGGGCGCGGCAAGAGACCCAGTACTTC. It yields the protein CASSQGVKGARQETQYF.

This clone was counted only a few times. V usage is TRBV7-9 and J usage is TRBJ2-2, with 8 bases lining up with TRBD2. V lost 0 bases and J lost 9; bases outside the gene matches: 9. Germline values: CDR1 SEHNR, CDR2 FQNEAQ (reference sequence). The CDR3 is made up of 16 amino acids. The CDR3 DNA reads as TGTGCCAGCAGCTTAGCTGGAGCGGGGGCTCACCGGGAGCTGTTTTTT. The encoded protein is CASSLAGAGAHRELFF.

In its sample, this clone was seen a few times. The chain is built from TRBV5-1 and TRBJ2-7, with D perhaps TRBD1 (5 bases). The CDR3 consists of 14 residues. Germline CDR1 SGHRS, CDR2 YFSETQ. Deletions cut 1 base from V and 6 bases from J, with 14 bases between. CDR3 bases: TGCGCCAGCAGCTTGCAACCAGGGCTGGGCGAGCAGTACTTC. It encodes CASSLQPGLGEQYF.

This clone showed up just a few times. This rearrangement joins TRBV10-1 to TRBJ2-2; perhaps TRBD1 as D (5 bases). This CDR3 has 14 amino acids. Between the trimmed V and J ends, which lost 8 bases and 1 base, there was a span of 11 bases. CDR1 is WNHNN and CDR2 is SYGVQD in the germline V gene (reference sequence). CDR3 sequence (DNA): TGCGCCAGCTCACCCGACAGGAACACCGGGGAGCTGTTTTTT. Its translation is CASSPDRNTGELFF.

This chain joins TRBV4-2 and TRBJ2-1; TRBD2 matches at 7 bases. Germline CDR1 reads LGHNA; CDR2 reads YNFKEQ. Trimming cost V 8 bases and J 6 bases; bases outside gene matches: 28. The CDR3 totals 20 residues. The CDR3 spells CASGGGKKLGKAHGTNEQFF. The CDR3 DNA sequence: TGTGCCAGCGGGGGGGGGAAGAAGCTGGGTAAGGCACACGGCACCAATGAGCAGTTCTTC.

This sequence joins TRBV4-2 and TRBJ2-3; D call uncertain. CDR3 length equals 15 residues. The V end was cut by 0 bases, the J end by 2 bases, with 9 bases between. Germline V gives CDR1 LGHNA, CDR2 YNFKEQ. Here the CDR3 DNA reads TGTGCCAGCAGCCAAGAGTCGGTAGACACAGATACGCAGTATTTT. This gives the protein CASSQESVDTDTQYF.

This clone occurred once. This chain links TRBV10-3 with TRBJ1-2; 12 positions agree with TRBD1. CDR1 is ENHRY and CDR2 is SYGVKD in the germline V gene. V gave up 6 bases and J gave up 6 bases; unmatched junction bases: 5. CDR3 length: 14 residues. CDR3: CAISGTGGADGYTF. The DNA of the CDR3 is TGTGCCATCAGCGGGACAGGGGGCGCCGATGGCTACACCTTC.

The chain couples TRBV5-1 to TRBJ2-3; TRBD2 matches at 7 bases. Germline CDR1 reads SGHRS; CDR2 reads YFSETQ. This CDR3 has 15 residues. V dropped 3 bases and J dropped 0; count of bases not matched to a gene: 4. For the CDR3, the DNA is TGCGCCAGCAGCTGGGCGGGAGCTAGCACAGATACGCAGTATTTT. Its protein is CASSWAGASTDTQYF.